The present T cell receptor beta chain was sequenced within a study of CD8+CD57+ T cells in acquired aplastic anemia. Flow cytometry had shown expanded CD8+CD57+ cells in the patients chosen for sequencing. In its sample, this clonotype was seen many times. Antigen specificity is unknown. Findings of the study overall: Approximately 27 CD8+ CDR3 sequences occurred in both the patients and the controls. A significant difference in CD8+ Simpson's diversity between patients and controls was not found.

The CDR3 sequence is 13 residues long. Per the germline V gene, CDR1 is SGHNT and CDR2 is YENEEA. V was cut by 4 bases and J by 7 bases, with 13 bases left in between. Template material for TCR beta VDJ and CDR3 profiling consisted of genomic DNA. TCRdb used MiXCR to reprocess the reads, holding one entry per CDR3 protein. The repertoire holds 300,000 or so distinct CDR3 sequences, with under 60% as singletons. Sequencing used sorted CD4+, CD8+, or CD8+CD57+ T cells (not recorded which) from PBMCs. The clonotype was recovered from a human donor with aplastic anemia. The chain uses TRBV11-3 and TRBJ1-1, with unresolved D. CDR3: CASSWRDYIEAFF. The CDR3 DNA reads as TGTGCCAGCAGCTGGCGGGATTACATTGAAGCTTTCTTT. Combining the CDR3 with reference TRBV11-3 and TRBJ1-1 gives the whole variable domain EAGVVQSPRYKIIEKKQPVAFWCNPISGHNTLYWYLQNLGQGPELLIRYENEEAVDDSQLPKDRFSAERLKGVDSTLKIQPAELGDSAVYLCASSWRDYIEAFFGQGTRLTVV.